The clone carrying this T cell receptor (beta chain) has only a few counts. As yet, its antigen is unknown. The source of the sample is a study of T cell repertoires in cytomegalovirus infection. TCRdb re-analysed the reads in MiXCR, keeping a single row per CDR3 protein. The profile shows 450,000 to 600,000 distinct CDR3 sequences, approximately 46% of them singletons. Germline assignment: CDR1 SGHTA and CDR2 FQGNSA. The CDR3 is 14 residues long. V lost 5 bases and J lost 7, with 17 bases in between. The sequencing here drew on cultured PBMCs, taken from culture after CMV antigen stimulation. This chain links TRBV7-2 with TRBJ1-1; D is unresolved. The receptor was derived from a human donor in good health (CMV status not recorded). Some clones in this sample may be carry-over from other donors' samples. The CDR3 reads CASSPGIGRGEAFF. The CDR3 DNA is TGTGCCAGCAGCCCTGGAATAGGACGTGGTGAAGCTTTCTTT.